This T cell receptor beta chain was captured by sequencing in a study of response to subunit inactivated influenza vaccine. In its sample, this clonotype was seen once. Its cognate antigen is unknown. MiXCR, run by TCRdb on the RT-PCR reads, gives a single entry per CDR3 protein. The table has about 620,000 distinct CDR3 sequences, over 9.5% seen once. Germline V gives CDR1 ENHRY, CDR2 SYGVKD. CDR3 length equals 16 residues. Trimming took 6 bases from V and 7 from J; bases not matched to a gene: 12. Study-wide results and limits: The authors suggested that every seasonal influenza vaccination recruits few new T cells.

Sequencing was performed on PBMCs from blood, taken on the day of vaccination. The chain couples TRBV10-3 to TRBJ1-6; 7 bases fit TRBD1. This TCR came from a man aged 50-59 years who received an inactivated influenza vaccine. CDR3 sequence: CAIRPGQRARNSPLHF. CDR3 DNA sequence: TGTGCCATCAGACCGGGACAGAGGGCGAGAAATTCACCCCTCCACTTT.